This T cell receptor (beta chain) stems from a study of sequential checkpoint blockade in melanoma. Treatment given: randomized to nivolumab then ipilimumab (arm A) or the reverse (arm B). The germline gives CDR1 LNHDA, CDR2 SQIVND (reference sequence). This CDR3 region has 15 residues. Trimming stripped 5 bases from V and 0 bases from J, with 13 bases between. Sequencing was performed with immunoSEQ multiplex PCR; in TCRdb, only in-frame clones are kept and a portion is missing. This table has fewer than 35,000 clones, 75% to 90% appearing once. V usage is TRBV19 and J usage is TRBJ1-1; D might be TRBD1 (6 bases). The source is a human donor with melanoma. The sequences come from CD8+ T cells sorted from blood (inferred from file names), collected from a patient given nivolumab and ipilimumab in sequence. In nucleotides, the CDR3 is TGTGCCAGTAGTGAATTACAGGGAATGAACACTGAAGCTTTCTTT. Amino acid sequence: CASSELQGMNTEAFF. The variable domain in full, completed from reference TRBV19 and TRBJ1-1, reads DGGITQSPKYLFRKEGQNVTLSCEQNLNHDAMYWYRQDPGQGLRLIYYSQIVNDFQKGDIAEGYSVSREKKESFPLTVTSAQKNPTAFYLCASSELQGMNTEAFFGQGTRLTVV.